This TCR beta chain was sequenced for a study of T cells expressing NK-cell markers. 5'RACE template switching with UMIs generated TCR beta cDNA. No DNA is given; TCRdb re-called the 5' RACE reads and lists each CDR3 protein once. The table for this sample gives about 410,000 distinct CDR3 sequences. The CDR3 contains 14 residues. In germline, CDR1 is LNHDA, CDR2 SQIVND (reference sequence). The sequenced sample was blood T cells: a sorted CD56 or NKG2C T cell subset, CD4+ or CD8+ T cells, or bulk PBMC T cells (not recorded which). The sequence derives from a woman in her fifties or sixties in good health. The V and J genes are TRBV19 and TRBJ2-2; checking the TCRdb D call of TRBD2 is not possible without DNA. This chain's CDR3 is CASTLPGYTGELFF.